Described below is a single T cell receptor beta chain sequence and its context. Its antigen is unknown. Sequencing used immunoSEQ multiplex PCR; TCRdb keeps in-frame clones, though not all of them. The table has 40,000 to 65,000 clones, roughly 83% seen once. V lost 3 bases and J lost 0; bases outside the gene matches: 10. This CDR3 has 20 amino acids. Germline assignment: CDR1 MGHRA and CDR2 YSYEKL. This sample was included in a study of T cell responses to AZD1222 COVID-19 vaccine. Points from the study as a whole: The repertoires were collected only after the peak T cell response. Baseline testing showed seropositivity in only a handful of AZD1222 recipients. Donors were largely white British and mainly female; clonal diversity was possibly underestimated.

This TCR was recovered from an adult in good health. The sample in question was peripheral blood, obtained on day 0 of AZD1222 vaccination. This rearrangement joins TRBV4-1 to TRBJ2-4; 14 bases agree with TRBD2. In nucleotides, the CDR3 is TGCGCCAGCAGCCAGGGGGGGACTAGCGGGAGTTATCTAGCCAAAAACATTCAGTACTTC. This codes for CASSQGGTSGSYLAKNIQYF.